The 8 T cell receptor beta chains below were found in one sample sequenced in a study of OX40 agonist ivuxolimab in advanced cancers. Profiling relied on immunoSEQ multiplex PCR, and the TCRdb table lists in-frame clones only, not all of them. The table has around 37,000 clones, 75% to 85% seen once; the top ten hold less than 20%. Sequences were derived from CD4+ or CD8+ T cells sorted from blood, sampled in a trial of the OX40 agonist ivuxolimab. Receptors originate from an adult with an advanced solid tumor such as melanoma, head and neck, liver or kidney cancer.

V is TRBV4-1 and J is TRBJ1-2, with D possibly TRBD1 on 5 matching bases. The V end lost 6 bases, the J end lost 1 base, and 15 bases lay between the germline ends. Germline V gene sequence: CDR1 MGHRA, CDR2 YSYEKL. The CDR3 covers 15 residues. The CDR3, as DNA: TGCGCCAGCAGTCAGACTGCGGGGGTTAACTATGGCTACACCTTC. Translated: CASSQTAGVNYGYTF.

This chain links TRBV28 with TRBJ2-7, with D possibly TRBD2 on 5 matching bases. The CDR3 covers 14 residues. The ends were cut back, 7 bases at V and 8 bases at J, with 21 bases in the middle. Germline CDR1 MDHEN, CDR2 SYDVKM. CDR3 in DNA: TGTGCCAGCACATTACGGACTCACGCCTCGAAGCAGTACTTC. This encodes CASTLRTHASKQYF.

The V gene is TRBV7-9, the J gene TRBJ2-4, with 7 bases that match TRBD1. CDR3 length: 17 amino acids. From germline, CDR1 is SEHNR and CDR2 FQNEAQ (reference sequence). Losses at the gene ends were 5 bases for V and 0 bases for J; bases not matched to a gene: 10. The CDR3 spells CASSLLTGSLAKNIQYF. CDR3 nucleotide sequence: TGTGCCAGCAGCCTATTGACAGGGTCCTTAGCCAAAAACATTCAGTACTTC.

The chain recombines TRBV19 with TRBJ2-1; 10 nucleotides align to TRBD2. CDR1 LNHDA and CDR2 SQIVND come from the germline V gene (reference sequence). The CDR3 extends over 17 amino acids. The J segment lost 2 bases and the V segment lost 1 base, leaving 5 bases of the junction unmatched. Here the CDR3 DNA reads TGTGCCAGTAGTATAGGAAGCGGGGGGGCCCCCTACAATGAGCAGTTCTTC. Translating gives CASSIGSGGAPYNEQFF.

The V and J genes are TRBV7-3 and TRBJ2-3; 10 bases fit TRBD2. The germline V gene has CDR1 SGHTA and CDR2 FQGTGA. The CDR3 contains 16 residues. The V gene end was trimmed by 1 base and the J gene end by 4 bases; junction bases not matched to a gene: 5. DNA for the CDR3: TGTGCCAGCAGCTTAATCAGCGGGGGGGCCCCAGATACGCAGTATTTT. Its protein product is CASSLISGGAPDTQYF.

The chain carries TRBV9 and TRBJ2-5; 7 positions match TRBD1. V was clipped by 3 bases and J by 2 bases; unmatched bases: 7. Germline V gene data show CDR1 as SGDLS and CDR2 as YYNGEE. This CDR3 comprises 15 residues. CDR3 nucleotides: TGTGCCAGCAGCGAACGACAGGGAACACAAGAGACCCAGTACTTC. Protein sequence: CASSERQGTQETQYF.

The J gene is TRBJ2-5, the V gene TRBV11-2; weak D call: TRBD2 (5 bases). The CDR3 length is 13 residues. V gave up 5 bases and J gave up 5 bases, with 12 bases separating them. Germline CDR1 SGHAT, CDR2 FQNNGV. In nucleotides, the CDR3 is TGTGCCAGCAGCCGTGTCGGGGTGGAGACCCAGTACTTC. Translating it yields CASSRVGVETQYF. The full variable domain, its missing parts supplied by reference TRBV11-2 and TRBJ2-5, is EAGVAQSPRYKIIEKRQSVAFWCNPISGHATLYWYQQILGQGPKLLIQFQNNGVVDDSQLPKDRFSAERLKGVDSTLKIQPAKLEDSAVYLCASSRVGVETQYFGPGTRLLVL.

This sequence joins TRBV5-1 and TRBJ2-4; 9 bases fit TRBD1. CDR1 is SGHRS, CDR2 YFSETQ, per germline. V trimming: 3 bases; J trimming: 9 bases; junction bases outside the gene matches: 7. The CDR3 runs 14 residues. CDR3 loop: CASSYGTGTTIQYF. Here the CDR3 DNA reads TGCGCCAGCAGCTACGGGACAGGGACGACCATTCAGTACTTC.